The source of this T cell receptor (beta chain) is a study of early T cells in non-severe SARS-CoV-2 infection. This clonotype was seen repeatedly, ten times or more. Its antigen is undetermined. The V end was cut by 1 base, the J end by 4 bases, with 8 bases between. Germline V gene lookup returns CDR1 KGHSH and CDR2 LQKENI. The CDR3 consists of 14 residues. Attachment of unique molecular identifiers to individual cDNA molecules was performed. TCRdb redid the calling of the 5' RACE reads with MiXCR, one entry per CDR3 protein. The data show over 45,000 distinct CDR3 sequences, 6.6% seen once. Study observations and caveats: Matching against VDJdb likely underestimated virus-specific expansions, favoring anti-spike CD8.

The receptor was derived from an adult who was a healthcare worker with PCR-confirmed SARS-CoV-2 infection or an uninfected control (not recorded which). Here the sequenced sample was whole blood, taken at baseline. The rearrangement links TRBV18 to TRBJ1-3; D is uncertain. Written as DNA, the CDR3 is TGTGCCAGCTCACCACGGGTTGACGGAAACACCATATATTTT. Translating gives CASSPRVDGNTIYF.